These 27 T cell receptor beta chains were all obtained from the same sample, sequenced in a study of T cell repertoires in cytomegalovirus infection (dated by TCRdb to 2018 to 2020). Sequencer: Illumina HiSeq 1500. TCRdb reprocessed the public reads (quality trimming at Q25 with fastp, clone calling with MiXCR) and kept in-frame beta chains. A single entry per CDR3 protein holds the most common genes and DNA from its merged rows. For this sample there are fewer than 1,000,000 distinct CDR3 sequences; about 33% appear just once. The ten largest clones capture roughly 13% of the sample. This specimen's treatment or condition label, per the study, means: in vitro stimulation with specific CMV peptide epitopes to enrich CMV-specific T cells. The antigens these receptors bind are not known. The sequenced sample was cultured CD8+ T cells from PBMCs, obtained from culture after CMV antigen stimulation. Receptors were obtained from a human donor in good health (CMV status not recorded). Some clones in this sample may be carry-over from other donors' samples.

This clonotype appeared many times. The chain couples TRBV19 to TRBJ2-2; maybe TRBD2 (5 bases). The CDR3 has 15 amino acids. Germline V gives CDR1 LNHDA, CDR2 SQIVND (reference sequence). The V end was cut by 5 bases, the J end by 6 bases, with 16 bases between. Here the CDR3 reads CASSSGPVRAGELFF. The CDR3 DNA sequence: TGTGCCAGTAGTTCGGGTCCCGTGAGGGCCGGGGAGCTGTTTTTT.

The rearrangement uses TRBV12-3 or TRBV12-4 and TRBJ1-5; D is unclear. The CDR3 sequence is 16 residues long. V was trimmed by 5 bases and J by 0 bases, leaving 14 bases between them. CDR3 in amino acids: CASSPTWTYSNQPQHF. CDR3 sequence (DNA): TGTGCCAGCAGTCCCACATGGACCTATAGCAATCAGCCCCAGCATTTT.

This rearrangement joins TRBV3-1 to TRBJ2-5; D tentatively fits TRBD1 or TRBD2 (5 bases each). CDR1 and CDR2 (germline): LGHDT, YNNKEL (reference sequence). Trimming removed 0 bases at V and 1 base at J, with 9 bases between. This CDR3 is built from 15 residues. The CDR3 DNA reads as TGTGCCAGCAGCCAAGAGGTGGGGACCCAAGAGACCCAGTACTTC. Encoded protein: CASSQEVGTQETQYF.

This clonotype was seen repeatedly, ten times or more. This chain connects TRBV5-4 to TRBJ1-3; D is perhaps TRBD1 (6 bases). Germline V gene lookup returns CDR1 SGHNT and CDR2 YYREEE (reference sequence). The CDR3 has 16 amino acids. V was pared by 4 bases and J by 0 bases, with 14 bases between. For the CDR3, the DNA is TGTGCCAGCAGCCAGGGGATTTCAGACTCTGGAAACACCATATATTTT. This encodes CASSQGISDSGNTIYF.

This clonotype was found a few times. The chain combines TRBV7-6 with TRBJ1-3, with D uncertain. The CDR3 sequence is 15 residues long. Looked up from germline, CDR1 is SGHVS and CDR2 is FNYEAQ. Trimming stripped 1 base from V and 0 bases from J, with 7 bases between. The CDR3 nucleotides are TGTGCCAGCAGCTTAGGGTTTAGCTCTGGAAACACCATATATTTT. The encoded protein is CASSLGFSSGNTIYF.

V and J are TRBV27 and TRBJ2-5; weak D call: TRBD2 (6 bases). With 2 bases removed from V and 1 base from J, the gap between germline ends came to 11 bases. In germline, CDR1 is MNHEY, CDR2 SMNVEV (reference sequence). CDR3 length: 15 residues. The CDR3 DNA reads TGTGCCAGCAGTTTAACGGGAGCCCTCCAAGAGACCCAGTACTTC. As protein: CASSLTGALQETQYF.

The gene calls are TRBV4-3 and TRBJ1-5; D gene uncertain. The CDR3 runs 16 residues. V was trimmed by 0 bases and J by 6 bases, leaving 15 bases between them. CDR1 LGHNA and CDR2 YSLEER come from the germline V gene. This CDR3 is CASSQDLALGSQPQHF. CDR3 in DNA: TGCGCCAGCAGCCAAGATCTGGCCCTGGGGAGTCAGCCCCAGCATTTT.

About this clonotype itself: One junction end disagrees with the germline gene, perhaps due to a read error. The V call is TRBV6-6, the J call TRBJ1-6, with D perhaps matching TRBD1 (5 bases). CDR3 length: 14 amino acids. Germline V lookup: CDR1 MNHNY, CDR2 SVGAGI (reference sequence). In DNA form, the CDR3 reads TGTGCCAACAGTTACGGGGGACGGGGTTCACCCCTCCACTTT. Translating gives CANSYGGRGSPLHF.

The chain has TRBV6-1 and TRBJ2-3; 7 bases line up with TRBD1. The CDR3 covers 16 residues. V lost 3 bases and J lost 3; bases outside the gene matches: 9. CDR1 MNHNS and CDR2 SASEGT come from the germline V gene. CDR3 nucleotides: TGTGCCAGCAGTGATTTTCCAGGGGGTCAGACAGATACGCAGTATTTT. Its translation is CASSDFPGGQTDTQYF.

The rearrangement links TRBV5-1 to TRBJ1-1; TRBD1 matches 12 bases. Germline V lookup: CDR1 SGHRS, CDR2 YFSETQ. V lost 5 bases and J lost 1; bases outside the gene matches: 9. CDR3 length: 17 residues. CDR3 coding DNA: TGCGCCAGCAGAACCGGGACAGGGGGCGCGGAGAACACTGAAGCTTTCTTT. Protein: CASRTGTGGAENTEAFF.

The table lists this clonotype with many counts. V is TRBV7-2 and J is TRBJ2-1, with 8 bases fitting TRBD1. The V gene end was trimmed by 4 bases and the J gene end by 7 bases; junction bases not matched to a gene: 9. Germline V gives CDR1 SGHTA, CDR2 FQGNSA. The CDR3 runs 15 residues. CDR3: CASSSGQGLGNEQFF. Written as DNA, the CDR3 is TGTGCCAGCAGCTCAGGACAGGGCCTAGGGAATGAGCAGTTCTTC.

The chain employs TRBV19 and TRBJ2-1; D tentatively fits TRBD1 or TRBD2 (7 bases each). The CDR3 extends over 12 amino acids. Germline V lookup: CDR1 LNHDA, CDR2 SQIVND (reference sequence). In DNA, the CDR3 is TGTGTTTGCAGGGGGGGATACAATGAGCAGTTCTTC. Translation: CVCRGGYNEQFF.

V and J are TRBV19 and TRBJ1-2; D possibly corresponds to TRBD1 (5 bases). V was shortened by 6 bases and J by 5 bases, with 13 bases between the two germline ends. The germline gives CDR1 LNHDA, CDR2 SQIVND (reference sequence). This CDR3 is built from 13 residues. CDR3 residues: CASSREAAYGYTF. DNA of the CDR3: TGTGCCAGTAGCAGGGAAGCGGCGTATGGCTACACCTTC.

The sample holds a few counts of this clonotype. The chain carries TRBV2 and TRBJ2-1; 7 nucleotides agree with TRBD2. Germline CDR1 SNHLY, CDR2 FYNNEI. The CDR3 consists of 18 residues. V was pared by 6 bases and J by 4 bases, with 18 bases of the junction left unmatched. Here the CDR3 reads CASSPDHPLIGGYNEQFF. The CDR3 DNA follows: TGTGCCAGCAGCCCCGACCACCCCCTAATCGGGGGGTACAATGAGCAGTTCTTC.

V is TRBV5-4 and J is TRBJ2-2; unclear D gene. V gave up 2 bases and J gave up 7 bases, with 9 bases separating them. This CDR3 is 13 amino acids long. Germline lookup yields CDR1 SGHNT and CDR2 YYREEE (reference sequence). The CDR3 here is CASSFGSVGELFF. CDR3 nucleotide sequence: TGTGCCAGCAGCTTCGGGTCTGTCGGGGAGCTGTTTTTT.

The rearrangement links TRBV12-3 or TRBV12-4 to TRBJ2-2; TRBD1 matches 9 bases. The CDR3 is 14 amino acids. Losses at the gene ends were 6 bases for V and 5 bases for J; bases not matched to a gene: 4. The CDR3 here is CASSTGGATGELFF. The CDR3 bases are TGTGCCAGCAGCACAGGGGGCGCGACCGGGGAGCTGTTTTTT.

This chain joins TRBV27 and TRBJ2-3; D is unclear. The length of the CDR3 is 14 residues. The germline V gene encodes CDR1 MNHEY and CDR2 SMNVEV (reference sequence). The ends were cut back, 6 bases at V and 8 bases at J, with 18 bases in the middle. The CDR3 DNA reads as TGTGCCAGCAGGGCGAGCTCGGACCCCAGTACGCAGTATTTT. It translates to CASRASSDPSTQYF.

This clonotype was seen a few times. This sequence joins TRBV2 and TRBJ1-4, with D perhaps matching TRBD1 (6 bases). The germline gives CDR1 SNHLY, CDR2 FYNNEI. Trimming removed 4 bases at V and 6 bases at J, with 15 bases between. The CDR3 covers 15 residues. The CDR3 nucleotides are TGTGCCAGCAGTGGAATTGGGGCAGGGGATGAAAAACTGTTTTTT. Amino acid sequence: CASSGIGAGDEKLFF.

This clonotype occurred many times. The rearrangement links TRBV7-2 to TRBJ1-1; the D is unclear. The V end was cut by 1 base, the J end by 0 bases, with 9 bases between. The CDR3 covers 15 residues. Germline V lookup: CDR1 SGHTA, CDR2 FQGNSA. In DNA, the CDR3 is TGTGCCAGCAGCTTAGATCCCCTACTGAACACTGAAGCTTTCTTT. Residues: CASSLDPLLNTEAFF. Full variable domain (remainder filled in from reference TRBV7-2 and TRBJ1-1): GAGVSQSPSNKVTEKGKDVELRCDPISGHTALYWYRQSLGQGLEFLIYFQGNSAPDKSGLPSDRFSAERTGGSVSTLTIQRTQQEDSAVYLCASSLDPLLNTEAFFGQGTRLTVV.

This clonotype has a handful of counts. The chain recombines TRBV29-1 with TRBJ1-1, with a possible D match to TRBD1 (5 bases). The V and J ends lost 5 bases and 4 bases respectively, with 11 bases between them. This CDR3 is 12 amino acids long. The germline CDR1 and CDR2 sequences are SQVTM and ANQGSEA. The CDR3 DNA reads TGCAGCGTTCTTACAGGATCCACTGAAGCTTTCTTT. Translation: CSVLTGSTEAFF.

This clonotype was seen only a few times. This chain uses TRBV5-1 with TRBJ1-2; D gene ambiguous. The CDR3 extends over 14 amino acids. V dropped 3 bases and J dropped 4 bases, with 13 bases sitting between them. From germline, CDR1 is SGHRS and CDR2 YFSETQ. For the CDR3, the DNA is TGCGCCAGCAGCTCCGGAGAGGGAGTCTATGGCTACACCTTC. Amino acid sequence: CASSSGEGVYGYTF.

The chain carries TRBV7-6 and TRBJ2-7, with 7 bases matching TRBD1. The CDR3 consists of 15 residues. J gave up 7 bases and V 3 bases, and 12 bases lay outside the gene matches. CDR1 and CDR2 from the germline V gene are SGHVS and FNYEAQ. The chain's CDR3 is CASSLSGQAGLEQYV. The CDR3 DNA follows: TGTGCCAGCAGCTTGAGCGGACAGGCCGGTTTGGAGCAGTACGTC.

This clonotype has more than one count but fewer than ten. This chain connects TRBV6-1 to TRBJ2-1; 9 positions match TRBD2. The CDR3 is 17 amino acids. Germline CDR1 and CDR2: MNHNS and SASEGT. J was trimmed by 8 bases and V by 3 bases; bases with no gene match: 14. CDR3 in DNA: TGTGCCAGCAGTGACCTCGCTAGCGGGGACCCCCTAGATGAGCAGTTCTTC. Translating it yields CASSDLASGDPLDEQFF.

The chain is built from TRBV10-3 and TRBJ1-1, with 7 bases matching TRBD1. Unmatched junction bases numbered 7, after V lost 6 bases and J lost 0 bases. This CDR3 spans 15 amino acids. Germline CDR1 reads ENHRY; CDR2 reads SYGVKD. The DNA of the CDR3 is TGTGCCATCAGAGAGGACAGGTCGATGAACACTGAAGCTTTCTTT. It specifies CAIREDRSMNTEAFF.

CDR3 amino acids: CASRVQGNTIYF. As DNA, the CDR3 is TGTGCCAGCAGGGTACAGGGGAACACCATATATTTT. V gene TRBV7-6 combines with J gene TRBJ1-3, with TRBD1 identical over 7 bases. The J segment lost 7 bases and the V segment lost 6 bases, leaving 3 bases of the junction unmatched. The CDR3 contains 12 residues. Germline CDR1 and CDR2: SGHVS and FNYEAQ. The entire variable domain, with the rest obtained from reference TRBV7-6 and TRBJ1-3, is as follows: GAGVSQSPRYKVTKRGQDVALRCDPISGHVSLYWYRQALGQGPEFLTYFNYEAQQDKSGLPNDRFSAERPEGSISTLTIQRTEQRDSAMYRCASRVQGNTIYFGEGSWLTVV.

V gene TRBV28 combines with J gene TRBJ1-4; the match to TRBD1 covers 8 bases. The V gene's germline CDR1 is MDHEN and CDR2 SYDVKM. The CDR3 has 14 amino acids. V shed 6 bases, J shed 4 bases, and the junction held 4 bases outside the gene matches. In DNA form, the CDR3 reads TGTGCCAGCAGGTTGGACAGGGATAATGAAAAACTGTTTTTT. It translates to CASRLDRDNEKLFF.

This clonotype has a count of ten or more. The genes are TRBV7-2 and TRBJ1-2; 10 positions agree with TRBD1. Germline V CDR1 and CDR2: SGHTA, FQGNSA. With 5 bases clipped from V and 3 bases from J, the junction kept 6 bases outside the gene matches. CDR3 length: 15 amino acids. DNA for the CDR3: TGTGCCAGCAGCACGAGACAGGGGGCGGACTATGGCTACACCTTC. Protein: CASSTRQGADYGYTF. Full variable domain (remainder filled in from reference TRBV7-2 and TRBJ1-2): GAGVSQSPSNKVTEKGKDVELRCDPISGHTALYWYRQSLGQGLEFLIYFQGNSAPDKSGLPSDRFSAERTGGSVSTLTIQRTQQEDSAVYLCASSTRQGADYGYTFGSGTRLTVV.